The subject of this entry is one T cell receptor (beta chain). This clonotype was seen a few times. Its antigen remains unidentified. Base quality data are lacking; no much larger clone is found one base away. The method behind the library was RACE. Sequencing instrument: NextSeq 500. During library preparation, unique molecular identifiers were attached to individual cDNA molecules so that TCRs could be counted in a quantitative, reproducible way. From each blood RNA sample, both TCR alpha and TCR beta chains were sequenced. Concerning the study's data processing: A median of approximately 100,000 TCRs per sample was observed, with a range of about 23,224 to 690,600. V, J and CDR3 annotation of the TCR reads was carried out using the Decombinator software suite. For PS versus PT1 abundance plots, all samples were subsampled to the same number of TCRs (28,000). TCRs were defined as expanded if absent before sensitization and observed at least eight times at the 2-week time point. TCRdb reanalyzed the raw reads on its own, using fastp at Q25 for trimming and MiXCR for clone calling, and kept in-frame beta chains. Rows are combined by CDR3 protein, so each entry shows the most common genes and DNA. In this record, the V and J calls reflect TCRdb's handling and not the investigators' own analysis. The sample records approximately 350,000 distinct CDR3 sequences, around 6.9% of which are singletons. Jointly, the top ten make up around 8.4% of the sample.

The record originates from a study of human T cells and chemical hapten exposure (dated by TCRdb to about 2021). About the investigation overall: For sensitization, 2% DPC in acetone was applied to a roughly 2 cm by roughly 2 cm area of upper inner arm skin. The libraries were sequenced as a pool, and the TCR yield per sample differed mostly because of small variations in library volumes within the pool. Patient blood was sampled pre-sensitization (week 0) and at 2, 6 and about 24 weeks after DPC sensitization. The mostly female patient cohort included alopecia areata with under or over 50% scalp involvement, alopecia totalis and alopecia universalis. Patch testing on the upper back used Finn chambers containing 0.01% DPC, with scoring done after 6 days according to International Contact Dermatitis Research Group standards. For TCR sequencing, blood came from twenty-nine alopecia patients at anywhere from one to four time points (pre-sensitization, 2, 6 and 24 weeks). Patients additionally received weekly therapeutic DPC doses to the scalp throughout the roughly 23-week study period. Peripheral blood TCR repertoire changes were tracked in vivo in alopecia patients during primary and secondary sensitization to the hapten diphenylcyclopropenone (DPC). Findings and caveats that apply to the study as a whole: Compared with pre-sensitization or healthy control sets, expanded TCRs formed significantly more large CDR3 similarity clusters, which is consistent with antigen-driven responses. The number of TCRs above 1 in 1000 frequency did not change with DPC sensitization; there was no evidence of global repertoire structure alterations. Patch test score correlated positively with the number of PT1 expanded TCRs, reaching significance at thresholds 8, 16 and 32 but not at 4. Repeated subsampling changed both the strength of the expansion versus patch-test correlation and the threshold at which that correlation became significant. All patients had alopecia, a presumed autoimmune disease, so their immune response might differ from that of healthy individuals.

In the paper's terms, the time point label means: patch test 1, 2 weeks after DPC sensitization. Taken with the paper, the label for treatment or condition translates to: therapeutic diphenylcyclopropenone sensitization with weekly scalp DPC. Blood at each patch-test visit was drawn before the patch test was applied. Patients were eligible if aged 18 to 70, diagnosed with alopecia and judged suitable for DPC therapy, and pregnant patients were excluded. Total RNA was extracted from unfractionated whole blood that had been collected in Tempus Blood RNA tubes. CDR1 and CDR2 are drawn from the germline V gene: SQVTM, ANQGSEA. The V and J ends are trimmed by 0 bases and 4 bases, leaving 13 bases between them. The CDR3 holds 14 amino acids from the cysteine to the phenylalanine. Solely the CDR3 DNA is kept, with 42 bases framed from the first base.

The source was whole blood, collected in connection with sensitization to the hapten diphenylcyclopropenone (DPC). This receptor chain uses TRBV29-1 and TRBJ2-7, with a tentative D gene TRBD1 over 5 matching bases. This clonotype originated in a woman aged 18-30 years with alopecia areata. Some clones in this sample may be carry-over from other donors' samples. This receptor has the CDR3 CSVEDRQGDYEQYF. The DNA sequence is as follows: TGCAGCGTTGAAGATCGGCAGGGTGATTACGAGCAGTACTTC.